A selection of T cell receptor beta chains follows, all from one sample in a study of T cell responses to AZD1222 COVID-19 vaccine. Only in-frame clones appear in the TCRdb table, and some are missing; sequencing was by immunoSEQ multiplex PCR. The repertoire holds around 190,000 clones, around 88% seen once, with approximately 0.5% in the top ten. This sample comprised peripheral blood, obtained on day 0 of AZD1222 vaccination. All receptors derive from an adult in good health. CDR3s leave out the opening cysteine and the closing phenylalanine or tryptophan. The order of the fields is V gene, J gene, CDR3 length, CDR3 protein.

V: TRBV15
J: TRBJ2-7
length: 12
CDR3: ATSREEQGNEQY

V: TRBV10-2
J: TRBJ1-5
length: 11
CDR3: ASSEQGGQPQH

V: TRBV10-3
J: TRBJ2-2
length: 12
CDR3: AISERGNTGELF

V: TRBV6-4
J: TRBJ1-5
length: 11
CDR3: ASSDGSGQPQH

V: TRBV10-3
J: TRBJ1-3
length: 13
CDR3: AIQALRDSSNTIY

V: TRBV27
J: TRBJ1-5
length: 15
CDR3: ASSPLGAGLSNQPQH

V: TRBV7-7
J: TRBJ2-5
length: 14
CDR3: ASSKAGTSGSQTQY

V: TRBV3-1/TRBV3-2
J: TRBJ1-2
length: 11
CDR3: ASSQSQNYGYT

V: TRBV7-2
J: TRBJ1-2
length: 13
CDR3: ASSFRRRGEEGYT

V: TRBV5-1
J: TRBJ2-3
length: 14
CDR3: ASSPAGGQTTDTQY

V: TRBV6-1
J: TRBJ2-3
length: 13
CDR3: ASRESGDRTDTQY

V: TRBV28
J: TRBJ2-7
length: 14
CDR3: ASRGSLGTSGYEQY

V: TRBV6-5
J: TRBJ1-2
length: 12
CDR3: ASSSTRGQNGYT

V: TRBV9
J: TRBJ2-7
length: 14
CDR3: ASSPGLAGGVHEQY

V: TRBV5-5
J: TRBJ1-2
length: 15
CDR3: ASSLEAPRRGVYGYT

V: TRBV13
J: TRBJ2-4
length: 12
CDR3: ASSLRGFKNIQY

V: TRBV18
J: TRBJ1-2
length: 10
CDR3: ASSPDNYGYT

V: TRBV30
J: TRBJ1-2
length: 13
CDR3: AWSPEGRKMGGYT

V: TRBV2
J: TRBJ1-1
length: 13
CDR3: ASSEARGRGTEAF

V: TRBV5-1
J: TRBJ2-7
length: 13
CDR3: ASRSEGTRTYEQY

V: TRBV23-1
J: TRBJ2-4
length: 13
CDR3: ASSQTAGTGGFRY

V: TRBV28
J: TRBJ2-7
length: 12
CDR3: ASSLTSSSYEQY

V: TRBV30
J: TRBJ1-1
length: 10
CDR3: AWSVLGTEAF

V: TRBV7-3
J: TRBJ2-2
length: 13
CDR3: ASSPRREENGELF

V: TRBV4-1
J: TRBJ2-4
length: 14
CDR3: ASSQDIAGAGNIQY

V: TRBV30
J: TRBJ1-1
length: 12
CDR3: AWSSGQGRTEAF

V: TRBV9
J: TRBJ1-3
length: 14
CDR3: ASSPVGTGVGNTIY

V: TRBV29-1
J: TRBJ1-3
length: 9
CDR3: SGGQGNTIY

V: TRBV30
J: TRBJ1-2
length: 12
CDR3: AWSSVRGLGGYT

V: TRBV6-5
J: TRBJ2-2
length: 13
CDR3: ASRDRGIHPRQLF

V: TRBV7-8
J: TRBJ2-1
length: 13
CDR3: ASSSTPGTYNEQF

V: TRBV6-5
J: TRBJ1-1
length: 12
CDR3: ASSYRGRLTEAF

V: TRBV9
J: TRBJ2-2
length: 13
CDR3: ASSETGSRSGELF

V: TRBV7-9
J: TRBJ2-3
length: 11
CDR3: AGGSWVNDTQY

V: TRBV5-1
J: TRBJ2-6
length: 17
CDR3: ASSLAGGQGLSGANVLT

V: TRBV28
J: TRBJ1-6
length: 9
CDR3: ASGGNSPLH

V: TRBV9
J: TRBJ2-7
length: 11
CDR3: ASSVAQGEEQY

V: TRBV5-1
J: TRBJ1-3
length: 13
CDR3: ASSPAVSSGNTIY

V: TRBV7-9
J: TRBJ2-1
length: 13
CDR3: ASSSLKGGYNEQF

V: TRBV3-1/TRBV3-2
J: TRBJ2-1
length: 13
CDR3: ASSQGRGPGNEQF

V: TRBV7-8
J: TRBJ1-3
length: 17
CDR3: ASSLAVSLVNPTGNTIY

V: TRBV11-2
J: TRBJ2-7
length: 13
CDR3: ASSSRLTASYEQY

V: TRBV13
J: TRBJ1-1
length: 12
CDR3: ASSLGGAYTEAF

V: TRBV27
J: TRBJ1-4
length: 11
CDR3: ASSLFKREKLF

V: TRBV7-8
J: TRBJ1-6
length: 14
CDR3: ASSLGQNSYNSPLH

V: TRBV5-1
J: TRBJ2-2
length: 16
CDR3: ASSWTSRDSVGTGELF

V: TRBV24-1
J: TRBJ2-3
length: 12
CDR3: ATSPGLPTDTQY

V: TRBV9
J: TRBJ2-3
length: 14
CDR3: ASSVDPAGGSDTQY

V: TRBV28
J: TRBJ2-1
length: 14
CDR3: ASSLVLQGGALEQF

V: TRBV5-1
J: TRBJ1-3
length: 12
CDR3: ASSLADRRDTIY

V: TRBV24-1
J: TRBJ2-7
length: 10
CDR3: ATSADRGEQY

V: TRBV7-2
J: TRBJ1-1
length: 13
CDR3: ASSFGGNMNTEAF

V: TRBV30
J: TRBJ1-5
length: 15
CDR3: AWSQGTGFFSNQPQH

V: TRBV9
J: TRBJ2-3
length: 17
CDR3: ASSGATGTGSLREDTQY

V: TRBV5-1
J: TRBJ2-3
length: 12
CDR3: ASTSGGSTDTQY